A single sample gave rise to the 12 T cell receptor beta chains below, sequenced in a study of blood T cell repertoires in COVID-19. This table comes from immunoSEQ multiplex PCR, and its TCRdb copy is limited to in-frame clones, with some not included. The sample has 200,000 to 250,000 clones, approximately 78% seen once. The sequenced sample consisted of peripheral blood. Receptors originate from a woman at least 80 years old with COVID-19, enrolled during active disease.

The chain carries TRBV28 and TRBJ1-5; D perhaps matches TRBD1 (6 bases). The CDR3 has 11 residues. Deletions cut 10 bases from V and 5 bases from J, with 9 bases between. Germline CDR1 MDHEN, CDR2 SYDVKM. CDR3: CATGAHQPQHF. The CDR3 nucleotides are TGTGCCACAGGGGCCCATCAGCCCCAGCATTTT.

This rearrangement joins TRBV7-2 to TRBJ2-5, with 9 bases lining up with TRBD1. The CDR3 length is 17 residues. The trim removed 2 bases at V and 1 base at J, leaving 8 bases unmatched. The germline V gene encodes CDR1 SGHTA and CDR2 FQGNSA. As DNA, the CDR3 is TGTGCCAGCAGCTTAACCCGGGGACAGGGTACCCAAGAGACCCAGTACTTC. Encoded protein: CASSLTRGQGTQETQYF.

The DNA for the CDR3 is TGTGCCAGCAGCGTAGCCCCCAGTTCTAATGAAAAACTGTTTTTT. Translating it yields CASSVAPSSNEKLFF. The chain has TRBV9 and TRBJ1-4; no clear D gene. The CDR3 has 15 residues. Germline V gene sequence: CDR1 SGDLS, CDR2 YYNGEE. Trimming took off 0 bases at V and 3 bases at J, with 9 bases between the two ends.

V is TRBV19 and J is TRBJ2-5; D perhaps matches TRBD1 (6 bases). The CDR3 is 16 residues long. With 5 bases removed from V and 6 bases from J, the gap between germline ends came to 22 bases. The germline V gene encodes CDR1 LNHDA and CDR2 SQIVND (reference sequence). The CDR3 DNA reads TGTGCCAGTAGTGGGGGCAGGACCGGCCTCTCTCAGACCCAGTACTTC. Encoded protein: CASSGGRTGLSQTQYF.

This chain connects TRBV5-1 to TRBJ1-6; TRBD1 matches at 8 bases. This CDR3 is 13 amino acids long. Germline CDR1 is SGHRS and CDR2 is YFSETQ. The V gene end was trimmed by 6 bases and the J gene end by 5 bases; junction bases not matched to a gene: 1. The CDR3 spells CASTTGDNSPLHF. The CDR3 DNA sequence: TGCGCCAGCACGACAGGGGATAATTCACCCCTCCACTTT. The entire variable domain, with the rest obtained from reference TRBV5-1 and TRBJ1-6, is as follows: KAGVTQTPRYLIKTRGQQVTLSCSPISGHRSVSWYQQTPGQGLQFLFEYFSETQRNKGNFPGRFSGRQFSNSRSEMNVSTLELGDSALYLCASTTGDNSPLHFGNGTRLTVT.

In its sample, this clone was seen a few times. J is TRBJ1-3 and V is TRBV5-4; the D is unclear. This CDR3 has 15 amino acids. The germline V gene encodes CDR1 SGHNT and CDR2 YYREEE (reference sequence). Deletions cut 0 bases from V and 0 bases from J, with 7 bases between. The CDR3: CASSLDQVSGNTIYF. The CDR3 DNA reads TGTGCCAGCAGCTTGGATCAGGTCTCTGGAAACACCATATATTTT. Combining the CDR3 with reference TRBV5-4 and TRBJ1-3 gives the whole variable domain ETGVTQSPTHLIKTRGQQVTLRCSSQSGHNTVSWYQQALGQGPQFIFQYYREEENGRGNFPPRFSGLQFPNYSSELNVNALELDDSALYLCASSLDQVSGNTIYFGEGSWLTVV.

The chain is built from TRBV6-5 and TRBJ1-4; D ambiguous. CDR1 is MNHEY, CDR2 SVGAGI, per germline. CDR3 length: 15 residues. V was clipped by 0 bases and J by 4 bases, with 9 bases between them. The CDR3 protein is CASSYSIGLNEKLFF. DNA of the CDR3: TGTGCCAGCAGTTACTCGATCGGACTTAATGAAAAACTGTTTTTT.

This chain joins TRBV5-4 and TRBJ1-6; 9 nucleotides match TRBD1. Germline V CDR1 and CDR2: SGHNT, YYREEE (reference sequence). After removal of 1 base from V and 9 bases from J, the junction contained 5 bases not matched to a gene. This CDR3 contains 15 residues. This chain's CDR3 is CASSLRDRVGSPLHF. The CDR3 coding sequence is TGTGCCAGCAGCTTGAGGGACAGGGTTGGTTCACCCCTCCACTTT.

V gene TRBV5-1 combines with J gene TRBJ1-1; maybe TRBD1 (6 bases). V lost 7 bases and J lost 2, with 12 bases in between. The CDR3 has 13 residues. The germline CDR1 and CDR2 sequences are SGHRS and YFSETQ. CDR3 sequence reads: CASSRGDNTEAFF. The CDR3 DNA follows: TGCGCCAGCTCCAGGGGCGACAACACTGAAGCTTTCTTT.

This chain joins TRBV7-9 and TRBJ2-1; TRBD1 is a possible D gene (5 bases). This CDR3 contains 15 residues. Per germline, CDR1 SEHNR and CDR2 FQNEAQ (reference sequence). V was cut by 0 bases and J by 8 bases, with 14 bases left in between. As DNA, the CDR3 is TGTGCCAGCAGCTTAGCGGGGCGGCTGTCGGATGAGCAGTTCTTC. The encoded protein is CASSLAGRLSDEQFF.

CDR3 coding DNA: TGCAGCGTGCTACAGGGGAACACTGAAGCTTTCTTT. As protein: CSVLQGNTEAFF. V is TRBV29-1 and J is TRBJ1-1; D is possibly TRBD1 (6 bases). Trimming pared 6 bases from V and 1 base from J, leaving 9 bases between. Germline CDR1 is SQVTM and CDR2 is ANQGSEA. The CDR3 consists of 12 residues. Together with reference TRBV29-1 and TRBJ1-1, the CDR3 gives the full variable domain: SAVISQKPSRDICQRGTSLTIQCQVDSQVTMMFWYRQQPGQSLTLIATANQGSEATYESGFVIDKFPISRPNLTFSTLTVSNMSPEDSSIYLCSVLQGNTEAFFGQGTRLTVV.

This clone was detected many times. The chain links TRBV6-2 or TRBV6-3 to TRBJ1-2; weak D call: TRBD1 (5 bases). Trimming removed 4 bases from V and 1 base from J, with 16 bases in between. Germline V gene data show CDR1 as MNHEY and CDR2 as SVGEGT. The CDR3 runs to 16 residues. The DNA for the CDR3 is TGTGCCAGCAGTTGGGCCCCAAGCGGGGGTAACTATGGCTACACCTTC. Its protein is CASSWAPSGGNYGYTF.